The clone carrying this TCR beta chain counts as medium-sized. What it binds is not known. The study, taken as a whole, reports: Tumor Tregs overlapped most with tumor, then blood, naive CD4+ cells. In terms of TCR gene usage, tumor memory CD4+ T cells clustered together with blood and lymph node memory CD4+ cells, as well as with lymph node naive CD4+ cells. Under 2.1% of tumor Treg sequences matched blood Tregs or memory cells.

The TRBV12-4/TRBJ1-2 clonotypes were amplified using barcode primers with ligated adaptors. Each CDR3 protein is one row after TCRdb ran MiXCR on the multiplex PCR reads. The sample has 600 or so distinct CDR3 sequences; 5.1% are singletons. V shed 5 bases and J shed 12 bases, with 16 bases lying between them. This CDR3 comprises 12 residues. The sorted Tregs were CD4+CD25+CD127-/low cells. This clonotype was sampled from a female donor with breast cancer. This rearrangement joins TRBV12-3 or TRBV12-4 to TRBJ1-2; a possible D gene is TRBD1 (5 bases). Sequencing was done on a sample of tumor-infiltrating Tregs sorted from the breast tumor. CDR3 DNA sequence: TGTGCCAGCAGTCCCGGGACCGACGGCGACACCTTC. This encodes CASSPGTDGDTF.